This T cell receptor (beta chain) was profiled in a study of beta chain features in type 1 diabetes. Turning to this clone: Other DNA sequences within the sample encode an identical CDR3.

The isolated RNA, all of it, was reverse transcribed, so expressed TCRB transcripts were what got sequenced. Profiling relied on immunoSEQ multiplex PCR, and the TCRdb table lists in-frame clones only, not all of them. The sample consists of roughly 300,000 clones, approximately 8% of them appearing once. CDR3 size: 13 residues. Trimming shortened V by 0 bases and J by 3 bases, and 6 bases separated the two germline ends. Germline loops: CDR1 SGHRS, CDR2 YFSETQ. Sequencing was performed on central memory CD4+ T cells from blood. V and J are TRBV5-1 and TRBJ1-1; D is unclear. The sequence derives from a woman aged 18 to 35 in good health. The CDR3 DNA follows: TGCGCCAGCAGCTTGGTAGGAGACACTGAAGCTTTCTTT. Translation gives CASSLVGDTEAFF. Variable domain in full (rest from reference TRBV5-1 and TRBJ1-1): KAGVTQTPRYLIKTRGQQVTLSCSPISGHRSVSWYQQTPGQGLQFLFEYFSETQRNKGNFPGRFSGRQFSNSRSEMNVSTLELGDSALYLCASSLVGDTEAFFGQGTRLTVV.